This passage covers 14 T cell receptor beta chains from one sample sequenced in a study of OX40 agonist ivuxolimab in advanced cancers. Method: immunoSEQ multiplex PCR; TCRdb's copy keeps in-frame clones and lacks some. The sample shows some 100,000 clones, about nine tenths of them seen only once. The sequencing used CD4+ or CD8+ T cells sorted from blood, collected in a trial of the OX40 agonist ivuxolimab. The receptors were sampled from an adult with an advanced solid tumor such as melanoma, head and neck, liver or kidney cancer.

The rearrangement uses TRBV6-5 and TRBJ1-5; 11 bases match TRBD1. Germline CDR1 and CDR2: MNHEY and SVGAGI. J gave up 4 bases and V 5 bases, and 4 bases lay outside the gene matches. This CDR3 is built from 15 residues. CDR3 in amino acids: CASSPDRGPNQPQHF. The CDR3 DNA reads TGTGCCAGCAGTCCGGACAGGGGGCCGAATCAGCCCCAGCATTTT.

The chain uses TRBV18 and TRBJ1-1, with TRBD1 matching 8 bases. The CDR3 has 15 residues. Germline assignment: CDR1 KGHSH and CDR2 LQKENI. Unmatched junction bases numbered 2, after V lost 2 bases and J lost 0 bases. The DNA for the CDR3 is TGTGCCAGCTCACCAGGACAGGGTATGAACACTGAAGCTTTCTTT. Translated: CASSPGQGMNTEAFF. The full variable domain, its missing parts supplied by reference TRBV18 and TRBJ1-1, is NAGVMQNPRHLVRRRGQEARLRCSPMKGHSHVYWYRQLPEEGLKFMVYLQKENIIDESGMPKERFSAEFPKEGPSILRIQQVVRGDSAAYFCASSPGQGMNTEAFFGQGTRLTVV.

The chain couples TRBV2 to TRBJ2-2; TRBD2 agrees at 8 bases. CDR1 is SNHLY, CDR2 FYNNEI, per germline. The trim removed 7 bases at V and 4 bases at J, leaving 8 bases unmatched. There are 15 residues in the CDR3. For the CDR3, the DNA is TGTGCCAGCACCACGACTAGCGCTATCACCGGGGAGCTGTTTTTT. This codes for CASTTTSAITGELFF. The full variable domain, in which reference TRBV2 and TRBJ2-2 provide the parts outside the CDR3, is EPEVTQTPSHQVTQMGQEVILRCVPISNHLYFYWYRQILGQKVEFLVSFYNNEISEKSEIFDDQFSVERPDGSNFTLKIRSTKLEDSAMYFCASTTTSAITGELFFGEGSRLTVL.

Only one count was recorded for this clone. J is TRBJ1-5 and V is TRBV4-2; 10 bases map to TRBD1. CDR3 length: 16 amino acids. Trimming took 0 bases from V and 6 from J; bases not matched to a gene: 5. Germline-derived CDR1 and CDR2 are LGHNA and YNFKEQ. The CDR3 region is CASSQETGGASQPQHF. As DNA, the CDR3 is TGTGCCAGCAGCCAAGAGACAGGGGGCGCCAGTCAGCCCCAGCATTTT.

This clone was found once. The chain couples TRBV11-2 to TRBJ2-3; no firm D call. CDR1 SGHAT and CDR2 FQNNGV come from the germline V gene. The CDR3 contains 16 residues. Trimming removed 2 bases from V and 0 bases from J, with 12 bases in between. The CDR3 bases are TGTGCCAGCAGCTTACTGGGCGGAACTAGCACAGATACGCAGTATTTT. This gives the protein CASSLLGGTSTDTQYF.

V usage is TRBV6-5 and J usage is TRBJ1-6, with no clear D. Germline-derived CDR1 and CDR2 are MNHEY and SVGAGI. Trimming cost V 6 bases and J 0 bases, with 9 bases left between them. The CDR3 has 15 residues. This CDR3 is CASSQQSSYNSPLHF. In DNA, the CDR3 is TGTGCCAGCAGCCAACAGAGCTCCTATAATTCACCCCTCCACTTT.

V usage is TRBV5-1 and J usage is TRBJ1-6; D is possibly TRBD1 (5 bases). Looked up from germline, CDR1 is SGHRS and CDR2 is YFSETQ. The CDR3 sequence is 14 residues long. Trimming left V 0 bases short and J 13 bases short, with 14 bases between. CDR3 sequence: CASSLGGSGAPLHF. For the CDR3, the DNA is TGCGCCAGCAGCTTGGGGGGGAGTGGAGCCCCCCTCCACTTT. Based on the CDR3 plus reference TRBV5-1 and TRBJ1-6, the full variable domain is KAGVTQTPRYLIKTRGQQVTLSCSPISGHRSVSWYQQTPGQGLQFLFEYFSETQRNKGNFPGRFSGRQFSNSRSEMNVSTLELGDSALYLCASSLGGSGAPLHFGNGTRLTVT.

The chain uses TRBV29-1 and TRBJ2-7; a weak D match, TRBD1 (6 bases). Germline V CDR1 and CDR2: SQVTM, ANQGSEA. V shed 6 bases and J shed 3 bases, with 15 bases lying between them. The CDR3 runs to 13 residues. The CDR3 sequence is CSVGPSQGYEQYF. The CDR3 DNA sequence: TGCAGCGTCGGGCCATCACAGGGCTACGAGCAGTACTTC.

This clone was counted once. The V call is TRBV18, the J call TRBJ1-1; D is possibly TRBD1 (5 bases). This CDR3 comprises 15 residues. Deletions cut 0 bases from V and 4 bases from J, with 12 bases between. Germline CDR1 KGHSH, CDR2 LQKENI. The CDR3 protein is CASSPPQGQATEAFF. Written as DNA, the CDR3 is TGTGCCAGCTCACCACCTCAAGGACAAGCCACTGAAGCTTTCTTT.

The chain employs TRBV18 and TRBJ2-2, with D possibly TRBD2 on 5 matching bases. The germline V gene encodes CDR1 KGHSH and CDR2 LQKENI. V lost 1 base and J lost 10, with 13 bases in between. The CDR3 is 14 residues long. CDR3 protein: CASSPRGVRPELFF. The DNA for the CDR3 is TGTGCCAGCTCACCACGGGGAGTGCGTCCGGAGCTGTTTTTT.

This chain uses TRBV21-1 with TRBJ2-2; the D call TRBD2 from the table was never checked on the DNA. TRBV21-1 is tagged as a pseudogene. This CDR3 comprises 21 residues. The CDR3 DNA sequence: TGTGCCAGCAGACGAACGAGGGGGACCCGAGCGAGCGGGAGCGACACCGGGGAGCTGTTTTTT. It codes for CASRRTRGTRASGSDTGELFF.

V gene TRBV11-3 combines with J gene TRBJ2-2; D not resolved. Trimming cost V 2 bases and J 5 bases, with 12 bases left between them. The CDR3 covers 15 residues. Germline CDR1 and CDR2: SGHNT and YENEEA. The CDR3 loop reads CASSLSGAQTGELFF. In nucleotides, the CDR3 is TGTGCCAGCAGCTTATCGGGTGCGCAGACCGGGGAGCTGTTTTTT.

This sequence joins TRBV2 and TRBJ2-1; no reliable D call. Per the germline V gene, CDR1 is SNHLY and CDR2 is FYNNEI. There are 14 residues in the CDR3. Deletions cut 6 bases from V and 4 bases from J, with 13 bases between. The CDR3 is CASSLEAAYNEQFF. Written as DNA, the CDR3 is TGTGCCAGCAGCCTCGAAGCAGCGTACAATGAGCAGTTCTTC.

Only one count was recorded for this clone. This chain links TRBV4-3 with TRBJ2-3, with TRBD2 matching 10 bases. The CDR3 contains 17 residues. In germline, CDR1 is LGHNA, CDR2 YSLEER. V was pared by 0 bases and J by 4 bases, with 7 bases of the junction left unmatched. CDR3 amino acids: CASSQDWASGSADTQYF. DNA of the CDR3: TGCGCCAGCAGCCAAGATTGGGCTAGCGGGAGTGCAGATACGCAGTATTTT.